The next 17 T cell receptor beta chains were all read from a single sample in a study of shared clonotypes between healthy human individuals. Sequenced by immunoSEQ multiplex PCR; TCRdb stores in-frame clones only, minus some. The repertoire holds 2 million to 2.5 million clones, 93% seen once, with about 0.38% in the top ten. The material sequenced was naive CD4+ T cells from PBMCs. Documented subset: CD45RA+ positively selected. Receptors were obtained from a man aged 18 to 35 in good health. Some clones in this sample may be carry-over from other donors' samples.

The V and J genes are TRBV7-9 and TRBJ2-1; D is possibly TRBD1 (5 bases). V was trimmed by 5 bases and J by 1 base, leaving 12 bases between them. The CDR3 extends over 15 amino acids. Germline V gene sequence: CDR1 SEHNR, CDR2 FQNEAQ (reference sequence). Written as DNA, the CDR3 is TGTGCCAGCAGCGACAGCCTAGGGTCCTACAATGAGCAGTTCTTC. It encodes CASSDSLGSYNEQFF.

V is TRBV7-8 and J is TRBJ2-7; TRBD2 matches at 7 bases. CDR1 SGHVS and CDR2 FQNEAQ come from the germline V gene. V lost 2 bases, J lost 4 bases, and 11 bases stayed unmatched. The CDR3 consists of 16 residues. CDR3: CASSLKRASGFYEQYF. As DNA, the CDR3 is TGTGCCAGCAGCTTAAAGCGGGCTAGCGGATTTTACGAGCAGTACTTC.

This clone has only one observation. This rearrangement joins TRBV15 to TRBJ2-3; D is perhaps TRBD2 (5 bases). V lost 3 bases to trimming and J lost 0 bases, with 13 bases between them. The CDR3 is 16 amino acids. Germline V gene data show CDR1 as LNHNV and CDR2 as YYDKDF (reference sequence). CDR3 amino acids: CATSRGRDSSTDTQYF. DNA for the CDR3: TGTGCCACCAGCAGGGGGAGAGACTCTAGCACAGATACGCAGTATTTT.

J is TRBJ1-1 and V is TRBV7-9; D is possibly TRBD1 (6 bases). The CDR3 runs to 14 residues. The germline V gene has CDR1 SEHNR and CDR2 FQNEAQ (reference sequence). V was clipped by 4 bases and J by 0 bases, with 9 bases between them. CDR3 in DNA: TGTGCCAGCAGCTACGGGGGCTTGAACACTGAAGCTTTCTTT. It codes for CASSYGGLNTEAFF.

The rearrangement links TRBV5-6 to TRBJ1-1; 7 bases align to TRBD1. The CDR3 loop spans 14 amino acids. Trimming cost V 4 bases and J 4 bases; bases outside gene matches: 7. CDR1 is SGHDT and CDR2 is YYEEEE in the germline V gene. CDR3: CASSPDRLGTEAFF. Here the CDR3 DNA reads TGTGCCAGCAGCCCGGACAGGCTGGGCACTGAAGCTTTCTTT.

This clone occurred once. This chain connects TRBV9 to TRBJ2-5, with 7 bases identical to TRBD2. Germline-derived CDR1 and CDR2 are SGDLS and YYNGEE. J was trimmed by 5 bases and V by 4 bases; bases with no gene match: 17. The CDR3 loop spans 17 amino acids. The CDR3 nucleotides read TGTGCCAGCAGCCCCACCCCTAGCGGAGGGTCCAGGGAGACCCAGTACTTC. Its protein is CASSPTPSGGSRETQYF.

The chain uses TRBV19 and TRBJ2-3; the D call may be TRBD1 or TRBD2 (6 bases each). Deletions cut 11 bases from V and 2 bases from J, with 14 bases between. The germline CDR1 and CDR2 sequences are LNHDA and SQIVND (reference sequence). CDR3 size: 13 residues. CDR3: CACQTGATDTQYF. The CDR3 bases are TGTGCCTGCCAGACGGGGGCCACAGATACGCAGTATTTT.

The V call is TRBV7-8, the J call TRBJ2-6; D uncertain. The CDR3 consists of 19 residues. Germline V lookup: CDR1 SGHVS, CDR2 FQNEAQ. The V gene lost 5 bases and the J gene lost 1 base, with 21 bases spanning the gap. DNA of the CDR3: TGTGCCAGCAGCCCCACTCCACCAACATTAACGTCTGGGGCCAACGTCCTGACTTTC. This translates into CASSPTPPTLTSGANVLTF.

This clone was found a few times. J is TRBJ1-2 and V is TRBV14; D unresolved. Per germline, CDR1 SGHDN and CDR2 FVKESK. V lost 4 bases and J 5 bases, leaving 8 bases between the germline ends. This CDR3 spans 12 amino acids. Written as DNA, the CDR3 is TGTGCCAGCAGCCGGCGGGCTTATGGCTACACCTTC. Its protein product is CASSRRAYGYTF.

The V call is TRBV6-5, the J call TRBJ2-5; 7 bases are shared with TRBD1. V was pared by 6 bases and J by 2 bases, with 0 bases of the junction left unmatched. The CDR3 totals 12 residues. In germline, CDR1 is MNHEY, CDR2 SVGAGI. DNA of the CDR3: TGTGCCAGCAGGGGACAGCAAGAGACCCAGTACTTC. As protein: CASRGQQETQYF.

The chain is built from TRBV5-4 and TRBJ1-2; the D is unclear. This CDR3 comprises 11 residues. The V and J ends lost 0 bases and 6 bases respectively, with 3 bases between them. From germline, CDR1 is SGHNT and CDR2 YYREEE (reference sequence). The CDR3 coding sequence is TGTGCCAGCAGCTTGGCCCATGGCTACACCTTC. This sequence encodes CASSLAHGYTF.

This clone was seen just once. The V and J genes are TRBV6-5 and TRBJ2-5, with D perhaps TRBD2 (7 bases). The length of the CDR3 is 14 residues. CDR1 is MNHEY, CDR2 SVGAGI, per germline. The germline V and J ends were trimmed by 0 bases and 7 bases, with 12 bases remaining between them. CDR3 DNA: TGTGCCAGCAGTTACTCAGGGGGGGTTGGGACCCAGTACTTC. Its translation is CASSYSGGVGTQYF.

V is TRBV30 and J is TRBJ2-2; 9 bases line up with TRBD1. The V segment lost 8 bases and the J segment 8 bases; nucleotides outside the gene matches: 6. The CDR3 consists of 12 residues. Germline CDR1 is GTSNPN and CDR2 is SVGIG (reference sequence). The CDR3 protein is CARVQGAGELFF. CDR3 nucleotides: TGTGCCCGGGTACAGGGGGCAGGGGAGCTGTTTTTT.

The gene calls are TRBV30 and TRBJ1-6; TRBD1 might be the D (5 bases). The CDR3 is 20 residues long. Trimming shortened V by 3 bases and J by 4 bases, and 28 bases separated the two germline ends. Germline V gives CDR1 GTSNPN, CDR2 SVGIG (reference sequence). The DNA of the CDR3 is TGTGCCTGGAGCCCACGAGCCGGGACCCGGGGTCCTCCGTATAATTCACCCCTCCACTTT. Translation gives CAWSPRAGTRGPPYNSPLHF.

This clone was observed a handful of times. The same CDR3 can be traced to other DNA sequences in this sample. This chain uses TRBV5-1 with TRBJ2-7; TRBD2 matches at 8 bases. The junction had 7 bases not matched to a gene; V was cut back by 2 bases and J by 0 bases. Germline V CDR1 and CDR2: SGHRS, YFSETQ. The CDR3 is made up of 16 amino acids. The CDR3 DNA reads TGCGCCAGCAGCTTTTACGGGAGGGCGAGCTCCTACGAGCAGTACTTC. It codes for CASSFYGRASSYEQYF. The whole variable domain, filled in from reference TRBV5-1 and TRBJ2-7, reads KAGVTQTPRYLIKTRGQQVTLSCSPISGHRSVSWYQQTPGQGLQFLFEYFSETQRNKGNFPGRFSGRQFSNSRSEMNVSTLELGDSALYLCASSFYGRASSYEQYFGPGTRLTVT.

This clone came up a few times. The V and J genes are TRBV25-1 and TRBJ1-1, with unresolved D. The V gene's germline CDR1 is MGHDK and CDR2 SYGVNS. CDR3 length: 13 amino acids. Trimming left V 4 bases short and J 4 bases short, with 10 bases between. Written as DNA, the CDR3 is TGTGCCAGCAGTGCAACTGGAACCACTGAAGCTTTCTTT. As protein: CASSATGTTEAFF.

The chain uses TRBV28 and TRBJ1-5, with D possibly TRBD1 on 6 matching bases. The CDR3 has 16 amino acids. The germline gives CDR1 MDHEN, CDR2 SYDVKM. With 5 bases removed from V and 3 bases from J, the gap between germline ends came to 17 bases. The CDR3 DNA is TGTGCCAGCAGTCGCGGGAAGGGGGGACACAATCAGCCCCAGCATTTT. Protein product: CASSRGKGGHNQPQHF.